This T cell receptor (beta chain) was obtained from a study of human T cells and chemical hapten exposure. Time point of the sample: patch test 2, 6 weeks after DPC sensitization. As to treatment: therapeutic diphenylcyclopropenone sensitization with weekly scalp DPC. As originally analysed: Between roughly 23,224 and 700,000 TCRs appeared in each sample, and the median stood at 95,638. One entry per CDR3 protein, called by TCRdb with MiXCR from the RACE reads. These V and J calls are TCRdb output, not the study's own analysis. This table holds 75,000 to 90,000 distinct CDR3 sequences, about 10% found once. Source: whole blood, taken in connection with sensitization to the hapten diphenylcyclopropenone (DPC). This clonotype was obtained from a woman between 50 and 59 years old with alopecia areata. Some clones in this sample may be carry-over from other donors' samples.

Here the CDR3 reads CASSRQGYTNYGYTF. CDR3 sequence (DNA): TGTGCCAGCAGTCGACAGGGGTATACTAACTATGGCTACACCTTC. J is TRBJ1-2 and V is TRBV12-3 or TRBV12-4; 8 bases agree with TRBD1. Trimming took 5 bases from V and 0 from J; bases not matched to a gene: 5. The CDR3 sequence is 15 residues long.